One sample yielded the 30 T cell receptor beta chains listed below, sequenced in a study of blood T cells in healthy people across ages. With a J-beta primer mix and a sample-barcoded 5' primer, a second PCR ran about 6 to 11 cycles. TCRdb redid the calling of the 5' RACE reads with MiXCR, one entry per CDR3 protein. The repertoire holds about 1.4 million distinct CDR3 sequences, with approximately 60% as singletons. The sequencing input was blood. The receptors were gathered from a man between 18 and 35 years old in good health.

This clonotype turned up a few times. The rearrangement joins TRBV21-1 to TRBJ2-7; TRBD1, as called in the table, went unchecked against the DNA. TRBV21-1 is an annotated pseudogene. This CDR3 is built from 11 residues. CDR3 in DNA: TGTGCCGGGGGCGGGAACTACGAGCAGTACTTC. Translated: CAGGGNYEQYF.

This clonotype has just one count. This chain connects TRBV5-6 to TRBJ1-1; possible D gene TRBD1, 5 bases. V was shortened by 2 bases and J by 5 bases, with 13 bases between the two germline ends. The CDR3 has 14 amino acids. Germline CDR1 is SGHDT and CDR2 is YYEEEE. The CDR3 here is CASSFGGVRTEAFF. The CDR3 DNA sequence: TGTGCCAGCAGCTTTGGGGGGGTCAGGACTGAAGCTTTCTTT.

The V call is TRBV29-1, the J call TRBJ1-1, with 11 bases aligning to TRBD1. Trimming at V came to 7 bases and at J to 4 bases, leaving 5 bases not matched to a gene. CDR1 SQVTM and CDR2 ANQGSEA come from the germline V gene. CDR3 length: 13 amino acids. CDR3 amino acids: CSAPGQGATEAFF. DNA of the CDR3: TGCAGCGCCCCCGGACAGGGGGCCACTGAAGCTTTCTTT.

Only a few counts were recorded for this clonotype. The genes are TRBV25-1 and TRBJ2-1; 9 nucleotides match TRBD2. Germline trimming cut 4 bases from V and 8 bases from J; bases unmatched to any gene: 9. The germline V gene encodes CDR1 MGHDK and CDR2 SYGVNS. There are 15 residues in the CDR3. The CDR3 region has the DNA TGTGCCAGCAGTGTGAGCGGGGGGCCTGTGGATGAGCAGTTCTTC. Protein: CASSVSGGPVDEQFF.

In this sample, this clonotype turned up once. The gene calls are TRBV20-1 and TRBJ2-2; D not certain. Per germline, CDR1 DFQATT and CDR2 SNEGSKA (reference sequence). V lost 0 bases and J 5 bases, leaving 4 bases between the germline ends. The CDR3 totals 12 residues. Here the CDR3 DNA reads TGCAGTGCTAGAGATCTGACCGGGGAGCTGTTTTTT. Encoded protein: CSARDLTGELFF.

This chain joins TRBV14 and TRBJ1-2; D not resolved. V lost 1 base and J 4 bases, leaving 10 bases between the germline ends. Germline V gene data show CDR1 as SGHDN and CDR2 as FVKESK. CDR3 length equals 14 residues. CDR3 DNA: TGTGCCAGCAGCCAAGTTCCACCCATCTATGGCTACACCTTC. This codes for CASSQVPPIYGYTF.

The rearrangement joins TRBV27 to TRBJ2-3; 8 positions agree with TRBD2. This CDR3 spans 16 amino acids. The V and J ends lost 4 bases and 3 bases, in that order; junction bases with no gene match: 9. In germline, CDR1 is MNHEY, CDR2 SMNVEV (reference sequence). The CDR3 nucleotides read TGTGCCAGCAGTTCCCGACTAGCGTCAGAAACAGATACGCAGTATTTT. Residues: CASSSRLASETDTQYF.

This clonotype was seen more than once but under ten times. The chain links TRBV25-1 to TRBJ2-1, with no clear D. Trimming took 2 bases from V and 13 from J, leaving 15 bases between them. The length of the CDR3 is 13 residues. Germline assignment: CDR1 MGHDK and CDR2 SYGVNS. This CDR3 is CASSEENPRYQFF. CDR3 nucleotides: TGTGCCAGCAGTGAAGAGAACCCGAGGTACCAGTTCTTC.

The chain is built from TRBV7-2 and TRBJ1-2; 8 bases line up with TRBD1. V was clipped by 4 bases and J by 4 bases; unmatched bases: 8. From germline, CDR1 is SGHTA and CDR2 FQGNSA. The CDR3 covers 15 residues. The CDR3 DNA reads as TGTGCCAGCAGCTCAGACAGGGGAAGAGGCTATGGCTACACCTTC. Residues: CASSSDRGRGYGYTF. Full variable domain (rest looked up from reference TRBV7-2 and TRBJ1-2): GAGVSQSPSNKVTEKGKDVELRCDPISGHTALYWYRQSLGQGLEFLIYFQGNSAPDKSGLPSDRFSAERTGGSVSTLTIQRTQQEDSAVYLCASSSDRGRGYGYTFGSGTRLTVV.

This clonotype was picked up a small number of times. The chain recombines TRBV25-1 with TRBJ2-2, with unresolved D. This CDR3 is built from 13 residues. Germline values: CDR1 MGHDK, CDR2 SYGVNS. Trimming pared 6 bases from V and 6 bases from J, leaving 11 bases between. The CDR3 loop reads CASSWMLPGELFF. In DNA, the CDR3 is TGTGCCAGCAGCTGGATGTTACCCGGGGAGCTGTTTTTT.

The V call is TRBV29-1, the J call TRBJ2-3, with D unclear. The germline CDR1 and CDR2 sequences are SQVTM and ANQGSEA. Deletions cut 3 bases from V and 4 bases from J, with 14 bases between. CDR3 length equals 14 residues. This chain's CDR3 is CSVDGWPDPDTQYF. The CDR3, as DNA: TGCAGCGTTGATGGTTGGCCTGACCCAGATACGCAGTATTTT.

A single count supports this clonotype. The V call is TRBV20-1, the J call TRBJ1-6; 7 bases align to TRBD1. The J segment lost 7 bases and the V segment lost 8 bases, leaving 11 bases of the junction unmatched. The germline gives CDR1 DFQATT, CDR2 SNEGSKA (reference sequence). The CDR3 extends over 14 amino acids. The CDR3 bases are TGCAGTACTAAGCCCGGGACAGTCAATTCACCCCTCCACTTT. Amino acids: CSTKPGTVNSPLHF.

The CDR3: CASSGTGSWNEQYF. CDR3 DNA: TGTGCCAGCAGTGGGACAGGTTCGTGGAACGAGCAGTACTTC. The V and J genes are TRBV2 and TRBJ2-7; 7 nucleotides agree with TRBD1. The CDR3 runs 14 residues. The V gene end was trimmed by 4 bases and the J gene end by 5 bases; junction bases not matched to a gene: 8. CDR1 is SNHLY, CDR2 FYNNEI, per germline. Together with reference TRBV2 and TRBJ2-7, the CDR3 gives the full variable domain: EPEVTQTPSHQVTQMGQEVILRCVPISNHLYFYWYRQILGQKVEFLVSFYNNEISEKSEIFDDQFSVERPDGSNFTLKIRSTKLEDSAMYFCASSGTGSWNEQYFGPGTRLTVT.

The chain is built from TRBV27 and TRBJ2-6; no clear D. The V gene's germline CDR1 is MNHEY and CDR2 SMNVEV (reference sequence). V lost 0 bases and J 2 bases, leaving 5 bases between the germline ends. There are 15 residues in the CDR3. The CDR3 nucleotides are TGTGCCAGCAGTTTATCGGTAACTGGGGCCAACGTCCTGACTTTC. Amino acids: CASSLSVTGANVLTF.

V is TRBV12-3 or TRBV12-4 and J is TRBJ2-7, with D perhaps TRBD1 (6 bases). V was trimmed by 1 base and J by 3 bases, leaving 13 bases between them. The CDR3 covers 15 residues. CDR3 loop: CASSLGDKGSYEQYF. CDR3 DNA sequence: TGTGCCAGCAGTTTAGGGGACAAGGGGAGCTACGAGCAGTACTTC.

This rearrangement joins TRBV29-1 to TRBJ1-2, with D perhaps matching TRBD1 (5 bases). This CDR3 has 11 amino acids. The germline CDR1 and CDR2 sequences are SQVTM and ANQGSEA. Trimming pared 7 bases from V and 2 bases from J, leaving 8 bases between. DNA of the CDR3: TGCAGCGACGAGGGGAACTATGGCTACACCTTC. Translated, it gives CSDEGNYGYTF.

This clonotype was counted many times. The chain couples TRBV29-1 to TRBJ2-5; the match to TRBD2 covers 11 bases. This CDR3 region has 14 residues. The V gene end was trimmed by 3 bases and the J gene end by 2 bases; junction bases not matched to a gene: 2. Germline V gene sequence: CDR1 SQVTM, CDR2 ANQGSEA. The CDR3 nucleotides are TGCAGCGTTGAGCTAGCGGGGGGACAAGAGACCCAGTACTTC. Residues: CSVELAGGQETQYF. Supplemented by reference TRBV29-1 and TRBJ2-5, the full variable domain reads SAVISQKPSRDICQRGTSLTIQCQVDSQVTMMFWYRQQPGQSLTLIATANQGSEATYESGFVIDKFPISRPNLTFSTLTVSNMSPEDSSIYLCSVELAGGQETQYFGPGTRLLVL.

The genes are TRBV2 and TRBJ2-3; perhaps TRBD2 as D (5 bases). V lost 1 base to trimming and J lost 11 bases, with 16 bases between them. The CDR3 extends over 14 amino acids. In germline, CDR1 is SNHLY, CDR2 FYNNEI. CDR3 protein: CASSEEGHRAGQYF. CDR3 coding DNA: TGTGCCAGCAGTGAAGAGGGCCATAGGGCGGGGCAGTATTTT.

In its sample, this clonotype was seen a few times. The chain recombines TRBV6-6 with TRBJ2-5; 9 positions agree with TRBD2. V lost 2 bases and J lost 0; bases outside the gene matches: 7. CDR3 length equals 17 residues. CDR1 and CDR2 (germline): MNHNY, SVGAGI (reference sequence). CDR3 amino acids: CASSYGKLAGDQETQYF. In DNA form, the CDR3 reads TGTGCCAGCAGTTACGGGAAGTTAGCGGGGGACCAAGAGACCCAGTACTTC.

The chain has TRBV6-6 and TRBJ1-1, with a possible D match to TRBD1 (5 bases). The CDR3 extends over 13 amino acids. The V end was cut by 7 bases, the J end by 5 bases, with 14 bases between. The germline CDR1 and CDR2 sequences are MNHNY and SVGAGI (reference sequence). CDR3 bases: TGTGCCAGCACTTTACGGGAGGGGACTGAAGCTTTCTTT. Protein: CASTLREGTEAFF.

Details on this clonotype: The missing conserved phenylalanine or tryptophan at the end of this CDR3 makes a read error likely. V is TRBV29-1 and J is TRBJ1-2; D remains ambiguous. V was clipped by 4 bases and J by 1 base, with 10 bases between them. This CDR3 has 13 residues. Germline V gene lookup returns CDR1 SQVTM and CDR2 ANQGSEA. CDR3 sequence: CSVVETFNYGYTL. CDR3 DNA sequence: TGCAGCGTTGTGGAAACTTTTAACTATGGCTACACCTTA.

The CDR3 region has the DNA TGTGCCAGCACCGCAGGGATAGGGGCTTTCTTT. This translates into CASTAGIGAFF. This chain uses TRBV3-1 with TRBJ1-1; D is perhaps TRBD1 (5 bases). Germline values: CDR1 LGHDT, CDR2 YNNKEL (reference sequence). V lost 7 bases and J 11 bases, leaving 14 bases between the germline ends. The CDR3 has 11 residues.

The chain recombines TRBV20-1 with TRBJ2-7; 7 bases line up with TRBD1. The CDR3 covers 15 residues. Per the germline V gene, CDR1 is DFQATT and CDR2 is SNEGSKA (reference sequence). V shed 3 bases and J 1 base; nucleotides not matched to a gene: 9. The CDR3 DNA follows: TGCAGTGCTAGTACGGACAGGAAAAATTCCTACGAGCAGTACTTC. Amino acid sequence: CSASTDRKNSYEQYF.

The V call is TRBV7-2, the J call TRBJ2-4; maybe TRBD1 (5 bases). Per germline, CDR1 SGHTA and CDR2 FQGNSA. The ends were cut back, 5 bases at V and 1 base at J, with 18 bases in the middle. This CDR3 contains 17 residues. The CDR3 reads CASSPPPVGVAKNIQYF. In DNA form, the CDR3 reads TGTGCCAGCAGCCCACCCCCGGTAGGGGTTGCCAAAAACATTCAGTACTTC.

In its sample, this clonotype was seen many times. V is TRBV20-1 and J is TRBJ2-7, with 15 bases aligning to TRBD2. Germline V lookup: CDR1 DFQATT, CDR2 SNEGSKA (reference sequence). The CDR3 length is 16 residues. V dropped 1 base and J dropped 5; count of bases not matched to a gene: 6. This chain's CDR3 is CSARGTSGRAFDEQYF. CDR3 coding DNA: TGCAGTGCTAGAGGGACTAGCGGGAGGGCCTTCGACGAGCAGTACTTC.

The chain recombines TRBV3-1 with TRBJ2-5; 8 nucleotides agree with TRBD2. Germline V lookup: CDR1 LGHDT, CDR2 YNNKEL (reference sequence). This CDR3 is built from 16 residues. Trimming cost V 1 base and J 5 bases; bases outside gene matches: 9. This CDR3 reads CASSQAGTRERETQYF. The CDR3 coding sequence is TGTGCCAGCAGCCAAGCCGGGACTAGGGAACGGGAGACCCAGTACTTC.

The J gene is TRBJ2-1, the V gene TRBV29-1; TRBD1 might be the D (6 bases). From germline, CDR1 is SQVTM and CDR2 ANQGSEA. There are 14 residues in the CDR3. Trimming shortened V by 6 bases and J by 8 bases, and 20 bases separated the two germline ends. CDR3 loop: CSVDPTGLKYEQFF. CDR3 sequence (DNA): TGCAGCGTCGACCCCACAGGGTTGAAATATGAGCAGTTCTTC.

This chain links TRBV18 with TRBJ1-1; D call uncertain. This CDR3 is built from 14 residues. The V gene lost 5 bases and the J gene lost 1 base, with 11 bases spanning the gap. Germline CDR1 and CDR2: KGHSH and LQKENI. CDR3 sequence reads: CASSDLAENTEAFF. CDR3 nucleotides: TGTGCCAGCTCAGATCTAGCCGAGAACACTGAAGCTTTCTTT.

The rearrangement joins TRBV30 to TRBJ1-4; D may be TRBD1 (6 bases). The germline V and J ends were trimmed by 4 bases and 7 bases, with 16 bases remaining between them. The CDR3 runs to 14 residues. Germline V CDR1 and CDR2: GTSNPN, SVGIG (reference sequence). Written as DNA, the CDR3 is TGTGCCTGGACAGACGGGACATACGGTGAAAAACTGTTTTTT. Amino acid sequence: CAWTDGTYGEKLFF.

V gene TRBV20-1 combines with J gene TRBJ2-7, with D perhaps TRBD1 (8 bases). In germline, CDR1 is DFQATT, CDR2 SNEGSKA (reference sequence). Trimming cost V 2 bases and J 1 base, with 15 bases left between them. The CDR3 runs 15 residues. CDR3 sequence: CSARKRDRTSYEQYF. In nucleotides, the CDR3 is TGCAGTGCTAGAAAGCGGGACAGGACATCCTACGAGCAGTACTTC.